This T cell receptor beta chain was identified during a study of cytomegalovirus exposure and HLA in healthy donors. Study-wide results and caveats: Approximately 160 TCR beta chains were listed as cytomegalovirus-associated. TCR clusters originating in the first cohort tended to co-occur in the roughly 120 validation repertoires, according to a later analysis.

Only in-frame clones appear in the TCRdb table, and some are missing; sequencing was by immunoSEQ multiplex PCR. The sample yields about 98,000 clones, around 90% seen once. Comment on this clone: Its specificity is unknown.

The sequencing sample was made of PBMCs. The receptor was derived from a woman in her thirties in good health and CMV-seronegative.

The CDR3, as DNA: TGCGCCAGCAGCTTGGCTCAGGGTCATGGCTACACCTTC. This translates into CASSLAQGHGYTF. The rearrangement joins TRBV5-1 to TRBJ1-2, with D perhaps matching TRBD1 (5 bases). V gave up 0 bases and J gave up 6 bases, with 9 bases separating them. This CDR3 spans 13 amino acids. Germline V gene data show CDR1 as SGHRS and CDR2 as YFSETQ.